The 27 T cell receptor beta chains given below trace back to one sample, sequenced in a study of T cell responses to AZD1222 COVID-19 vaccine. The protocol was immunoSEQ multiplex PCR, while the TCRdb copy is restricted to in-frame clones and leaves out a portion. The sample holds 95,000 to 150,000 clones, around 90% seen once. The specimen was peripheral blood, collected on day 0 of MenACWY control vaccination. The receptor set was obtained from an adult in good health.

The chain is built from TRBV7-6 and TRBJ1-4; TRBD1 matches 12 bases. The CDR3 has 21 residues. Germline V gene sequence: CDR1 SGHVS, CDR2 FNYEAQ. V was clipped by 3 bases and J by 3 bases; unmatched bases: 17. In DNA form, the CDR3 reads TGTGCCAGCAGCTTCTCCCTCCGGGACAGGGGGCGCAAATCTCCTAATGAAAAACTGTTTTTT. Amino acid sequence: CASSFSLRDRGRKSPNEKLFF.

On this clone: The sample carries other DNA sequences with the same CDR3. CDR3 in amino acids: CASRLGLATYEQYF. The CDR3 region has the DNA TGTGCCAGCAGGTTGGGACTAGCAACCTACGAGCAGTACTTC. The rearrangement uses TRBV28 and TRBJ2-7, with TRBD2 matching 9 bases. This CDR3 comprises 14 residues. Germline CDR1 reads MDHEN; CDR2 reads SYDVKM. V trimming: 6 bases; J trimming: 2 bases; junction bases outside the gene matches: 5.

The rearrangement uses TRBV25-1 and TRBJ2-3; D is undetermined. This CDR3 has 12 amino acids. CDR1 and CDR2 (germline): MGHDK, SYGVNS. V shed 6 bases and J shed 3 bases, with 7 bases lying between them. CDR3 region: CASRGSTDTQYF. CDR3 DNA: TGTGCCAGCAGGGGATCAACAGATACGCAGTATTTT.

This clone showed up just a few times. V usage is TRBV30 and J usage is TRBJ2-5; a weak D match, TRBD2 (5 bases). V lost 0 bases, J lost 9 bases, and 11 bases lay in between. CDR3 length: 12 amino acids. Per the germline V gene, CDR1 is GTSNPN and CDR2 is SVGIG (reference sequence). The CDR3 loop reads CAWSVAAGAQYF. The CDR3 DNA follows: TGTGCCTGGAGTGTGGCAGCCGGGGCCCAGTACTTC.

V usage is TRBV5-6 and J usage is TRBJ2-7; no reliable D call. The V gene's germline CDR1 is SGHDT and CDR2 YYEEEE. CDR3 size: 10 residues. Trimming cost V 4 bases and J 4 bases, with 3 bases left between them. The CDR3 DNA follows: TGTGCCAGCAGCAGGTACGAGCAGTACTTC. Translating it yields CASSRYEQYF. Using reference TRBV5-6 and TRBJ2-7 for the parts outside the CDR3, the full variable domain is DAGVTQSPTHLIKTRGQQVTLRCSPKSGHDTVSWYQQALGQGPQFIFQYYEEEERQRGNFPDRFSGHQFPNYSSELNVNALLLGDSALYLCASSRYEQYFGPGTRLTVT.

In its sample, this clone was seen once. V gene TRBV11-3 combines with J gene TRBJ2-5; the D gene is possibly TRBD2 (6 bases). With 5 bases removed from V and 4 bases from J, the gap between germline ends came to 23 bases. The CDR3 covers 17 residues. The germline CDR1 and CDR2 sequences are SGHNT and YENEEA. The chain's CDR3 is CASSQRTGPLGGETQYF. The CDR3 bases are TGTGCCAGCAGCCAACGCACGGGACCACTGGGGGGAGAGACCCAGTACTTC.

The chain uses TRBV5-1 and TRBJ1-5, with TRBD1 as a possible D gene (5 bases). CDR3 length: 14 amino acids. CDR1 and CDR2 from the germline V gene are SGHRS and YFSETQ. V was pared by 2 bases and J by 6 bases, with 12 bases between. For the CDR3, the DNA is TGCGCCAGCAGCTTAGACTACGGGGCTCAGCCCCAGCATTTT. Protein sequence: CASSLDYGAQPQHF.

The rearrangement joins TRBV11-3 to TRBJ2-1; TRBD2 matches at 7 bases. With 2 bases clipped from V and 0 bases from J, the junction kept 1 base outside the gene matches. This CDR3 contains 15 residues. CDR1 is SGHNT, CDR2 YENEEA, per germline. The CDR3 nucleotides read TGTGCCAGCAGCTTATCTAGCGGCTCCTACAATGAGCAGTTCTTC. Translation gives CASSLSSGSYNEQFF. The full variable domain, rest sourced from reference TRBV11-3 and TRBJ2-1, is EAGVVQSPRYKIIEKKQPVAFWCNPISGHNTLYWYLQNLGQGPELLIRYENEEAVDDSQLPKDRFSAERLKGVDSTLKIQPAELGDSAVYLCASSLSSGSYNEQFFGPGTRLTVL.

This CDR3 is CASSLTPQGSEAFF. CDR3 sequence (DNA): TGTGCCAGCAGCTTAACCCCTCAGGGATCTGAAGCTTTCTTT. The V and J genes are TRBV11-2 and TRBJ1-1; perhaps TRBD1 as D (5 bases). The CDR3 sequence is 14 residues long. The V end lost 2 bases, the J end lost 6 bases, and 13 bases lay between the germline ends. Germline values: CDR1 SGHAT, CDR2 FQNNGV.

This chain joins TRBV18 and TRBJ2-4; 7 nucleotides line up with TRBD2. Per germline, CDR1 KGHSH and CDR2 LQKENI. V was clipped by 1 base and J by 8 bases; unmatched bases: 2. The CDR3 contains 13 residues. The CDR3 DNA reads as TGTGCCAGCTCACCACTTCTAGCGGACATTCAGTACTTC. This translates into CASSPLLADIQYF.

V gene TRBV28 combines with J gene TRBJ2-1; 12 bases align to TRBD2. Germline V gene lookup returns CDR1 MDHEN and CDR2 SYDVKM. The CDR3 is 15 amino acids. J was trimmed by 7 bases and V by 6 bases; bases with no gene match: 7. CDR3 residues: CASRLTSGGRNEQFF. The CDR3 DNA follows: TGTGCCAGCAGACTGACTAGCGGGGGCAGGAATGAGCAGTTCTTC.

This clone has more than one count but fewer than ten. V gene TRBV19 combines with J gene TRBJ1-1; a possible D gene is TRBD1 (6 bases). The CDR3 runs 13 residues. Trimming pared 8 bases from V and 4 bases from J, leaving 14 bases between. Germline loops: CDR1 LNHDA, CDR2 SQIVND (reference sequence). The CDR3 protein is CASRNPGATEAFF. DNA for the CDR3: TGTGCCAGTCGGAATCCGGGGGCCACTGAAGCTTTCTTT.

The chain recombines TRBV19 with TRBJ2-1; D might be TRBD1 (6 bases). Trimming took 7 bases from V and 5 from J, leaving 12 bases between them. Germline V gene data show CDR1 as LNHDA and CDR2 as SQIVND (reference sequence). The CDR3 loop spans 13 amino acids. The CDR3 coding sequence is TGTGCCAGTAACAGGGATTACCACAATGAGCAGTTCTTC. This translates into CASNRDYHNEQFF.

This chain connects TRBV7-3 to TRBJ1-2; D perhaps matches TRBD1 (6 bases). Looked up from germline, CDR1 is SGHTA and CDR2 is FQGTGA. Trimming shortened V by 4 bases and J by 8 bases, and 14 bases separated the two germline ends. The CDR3 is 13 amino acids. The CDR3 reads CASSSDRGIGYTF. CDR3 bases: TGTGCCAGCAGCTCAGATAGGGGGATAGGCTACACCTTC.

The gene calls are TRBV7-2 and TRBJ2-1; 7 bases align to TRBD2. V gave up 0 bases and J gave up 1 base; unmatched junction bases: 3. Germline V CDR1 and CDR2: SGHTA, FQGNSA. The CDR3 is made up of 16 amino acids. The CDR3 reads CASSLAGGRSYNEQFF. The DNA of the CDR3 is TGTGCCAGCAGCTTAGCGGGAGGGAGGTCCTACAATGAGCAGTTCTTC.

The chain is built from TRBV19 and TRBJ2-3; D not certain. Germline V gene sequence: CDR1 LNHDA, CDR2 SQIVND (reference sequence). The germline V and J ends were trimmed by 4 bases and 0 bases, with 5 bases remaining between them. The CDR3 runs to 13 residues. The CDR3 DNA sequence: TGTGCCAGTAGTACAGTTAGCACAGATACGCAGTATTTT. Translation gives CASSTVSTDTQYF.

The J gene is TRBJ2-1, the V gene TRBV20-1; D is unresolved. Trimming removed 3 bases at V and 8 bases at J, with 11 bases between. CDR1 is DFQATT, CDR2 SNEGSKA, per germline (reference sequence). The CDR3 runs to 12 residues. The CDR3 DNA reads as TGCAGTGCTAGTGTGCGGCTGGATGAGCAGTTCTTC. This codes for CSASVRLDEQFF.

This clone has only one observation. This rearrangement joins TRBV6-4 to TRBJ1-1; a weak D match, TRBD1 (6 bases). The CDR3 runs 14 residues. Germline V gene sequence: CDR1 MRHNA, CDR2 SNTAGT. V was pared by 5 bases and J by 0 bases, with 10 bases between. CDR3 sequence: CASSSDRMNTEAFF. The CDR3 nucleotides read TGTGCCAGCAGTTCGGACAGAATGAACACTGAAGCTTTCTTT.

This clone was seen only a few times. This chain uses TRBV5-1 with TRBJ2-5; unclear D gene. Trimming pared 2 bases from V and 1 base from J, leaving 9 bases between. The length of the CDR3 is 14 residues. The germline V gene encodes CDR1 SGHRS and CDR2 YFSETQ. The CDR3 is CASSFKGTQETQYF. For the CDR3, the DNA is TGCGCCAGCAGCTTCAAGGGCACCCAAGAGACCCAGTACTTC.

This chain connects TRBV7-9 to TRBJ1-1; TRBD1 might be the D (6 bases). This CDR3 is 14 amino acids long. V was pared by 5 bases and J by 5 bases, with 15 bases between. Germline V gene data show CDR1 as SEHNR and CDR2 as FQNEAQ (reference sequence). CDR3 residues: CASSAEGGRTEAFF. CDR3 in DNA: TGTGCCAGCAGCGCAGAGGGGGGACGGACTGAAGCTTTCTTT.

The chain is built from TRBV5-1 and TRBJ1-5; 9 nucleotides match TRBD1. Losses at the gene ends were 4 bases for V and 4 bases for J; bases not matched to a gene: 6. The CDR3 extends over 15 amino acids. Germline V gives CDR1 SGHRS, CDR2 YFSETQ. The CDR3 DNA reads TGCGCCAGCAGCGCCGGGACAGGGTCAAATCAGCCCCAGCATTTT. This sequence encodes CASSAGTGSNQPQHF. The full variable domain, rest sourced from reference TRBV5-1 and TRBJ1-5, is KAGVTQTPRYLIKTRGQQVTLSCSPISGHRSVSWYQQTPGQGLQFLFEYFSETQRNKGNFPGRFSGRQFSNSRSEMNVSTLELGDSALYLCASSAGTGSNQPQHFGDGTRLSIL.

This chain links TRBV11-2 with TRBJ2-5; D gene unclear. V was cut by 0 bases and J by 2 bases, with 10 bases left in between. The CDR3 is 15 amino acids. Looked up from germline, CDR1 is SGHAT and CDR2 is FQNNGV. CDR3: CASSLDGNPQETQYF. CDR3 coding DNA: TGTGCCAGCAGCTTAGACGGAAACCCTCAAGAGACCCAGTACTTC.

The chain joins TRBV27 to TRBJ2-7; no clear D gene. V dropped 4 bases and J dropped 4 bases, with 14 bases sitting between them. Germline V lookup: CDR1 MNHEY, CDR2 SMNVEV (reference sequence). CDR3 length: 14 residues. The CDR3 nucleotides read TGTGCCAGCAGTTCCTCTCCCCGGAGTTACGAGCAGTACGTC. Translating gives CASSSSPRSYEQYV.

The sample holds one count of this clone. V is TRBV27 and J is TRBJ2-1, with 13 bases matching TRBD2. The V gene's germline CDR1 is MNHEY and CDR2 SMNVEV (reference sequence). The CDR3 totals 15 residues. V lost 5 bases to trimming and J lost 7 bases; unmatched junction nucleotides: 5. The CDR3 bases are TGTGCCAGCAGTGCGGGACTAGCGGGAATAAATGAGCAGTTCTTC. It specifies CASSAGLAGINEQFF.

The chain links TRBV7-3 to TRBJ2-5; 7 nucleotides line up with TRBD2. Trimming cost V 5 bases and J 5 bases; bases outside gene matches: 8. The CDR3 totals 14 residues. The germline gives CDR1 SGHTA, CDR2 FQGTGA. CDR3 sequence reads: CASSQTGRGETQYF. The DNA for the CDR3 is TGTGCCAGCAGCCAGACTGGGCGGGGGGAGACCCAGTACTTC.

The V gene is TRBV7-8, the J gene TRBJ1-2; TRBD1 aligns across 9 bases. V gave up 4 bases and J gave up 8 bases; unmatched junction bases: 8. The V gene's germline CDR1 is SGHVS and CDR2 FQNEAQ. The CDR3 contains 14 residues. The CDR3 DNA is TGTGCCAGCAGCTCGGCTCCGGGACAGGGCGGCTACACCTTC. Its protein product is CASSSAPGQGGYTF.

V is TRBV24-1 and J is TRBJ2-5, with 8 bases lining up with TRBD2. V lost 5 bases and J lost 1; bases outside the gene matches: 5. In germline, CDR1 is KGHDR, CDR2 SFDVKD. The CDR3 contains 15 residues. CDR3 in DNA: TGTGCCACCAGTGCGGGGGCGGGGGGCCAAGAGACCCAGTACTTC. Translating gives CATSAGAGGQETQYF.